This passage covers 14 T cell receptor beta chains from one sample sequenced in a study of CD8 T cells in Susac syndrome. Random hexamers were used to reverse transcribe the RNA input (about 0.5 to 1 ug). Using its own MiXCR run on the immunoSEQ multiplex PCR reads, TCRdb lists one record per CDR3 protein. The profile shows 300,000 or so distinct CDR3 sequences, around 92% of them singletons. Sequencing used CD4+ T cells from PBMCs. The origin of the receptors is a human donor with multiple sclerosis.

The CDR3 region is CASRPQPNTGELFF. The CDR3 nucleotides read TGTGCCAGCAGACCACAGCCCAACACCGGGGAGCTGTTTTTT. The rearrangement links TRBV9 to TRBJ2-2; no reliable D call. Germline CDR1 is SGDLS and CDR2 is YYNGEE. This CDR3 spans 14 amino acids. V lost 5 bases, J lost 2 bases, and 10 bases lay in between.

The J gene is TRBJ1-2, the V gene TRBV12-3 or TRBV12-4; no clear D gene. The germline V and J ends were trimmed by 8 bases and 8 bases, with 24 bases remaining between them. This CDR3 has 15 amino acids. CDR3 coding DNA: TGTGCCAGCGCCTCTACCGCGGGCTACACGAGCGGCTACACCTTC. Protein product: CASASTAGYTSGYTF.

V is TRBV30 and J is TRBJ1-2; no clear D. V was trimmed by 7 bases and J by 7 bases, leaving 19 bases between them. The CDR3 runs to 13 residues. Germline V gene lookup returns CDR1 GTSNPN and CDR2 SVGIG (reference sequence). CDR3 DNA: TGTGCCTTAAGCCGGACCGGTAGGGCTGGCTACACCTTC. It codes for CALSRTGRAGYTF.

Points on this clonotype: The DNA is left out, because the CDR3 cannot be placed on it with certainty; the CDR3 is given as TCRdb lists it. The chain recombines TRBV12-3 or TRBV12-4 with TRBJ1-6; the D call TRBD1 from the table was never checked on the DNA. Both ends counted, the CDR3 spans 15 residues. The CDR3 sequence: CASSFGAGINSPLHF.

The CDR3 DNA reads as TGCAGTGCTAGTTTTTCCTACGAGCAGTACTTC. It specifies CSASFSYEQYF. The chain recombines TRBV20-1 with TRBJ2-7; D is ambiguous. V was clipped by 3 bases and J by 1 base, with 4 bases between them. The germline V gene has CDR1 DFQATT and CDR2 SNEGSKA (reference sequence). This CDR3 has 11 residues.

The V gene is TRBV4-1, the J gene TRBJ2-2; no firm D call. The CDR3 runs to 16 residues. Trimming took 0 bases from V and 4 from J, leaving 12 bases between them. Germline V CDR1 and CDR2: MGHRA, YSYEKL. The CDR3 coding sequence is TGCGCCAGCAGCCAAGATCGTGCGGAAGCCACCGGGGAGCTGTTTTTT. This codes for CASSQDRAEATGELFF.

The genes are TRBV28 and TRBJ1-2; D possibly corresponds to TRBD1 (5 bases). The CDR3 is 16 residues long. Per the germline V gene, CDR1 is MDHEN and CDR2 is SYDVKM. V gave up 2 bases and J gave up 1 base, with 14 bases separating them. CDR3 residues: CASSLPGTSSNYGYTF. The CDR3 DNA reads TGTGCCAGCAGTTTACCGGGGACTTCCAGTAACTATGGCTACACCTTC.

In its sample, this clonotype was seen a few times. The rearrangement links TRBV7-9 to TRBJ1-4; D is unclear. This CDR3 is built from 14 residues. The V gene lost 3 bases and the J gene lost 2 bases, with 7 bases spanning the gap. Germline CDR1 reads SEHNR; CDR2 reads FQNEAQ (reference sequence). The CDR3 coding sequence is TGTGCCAGCAGCTTGGGTCGCACTAATGAAAAACTGTTTTTT. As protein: CASSLGRTNEKLFF.

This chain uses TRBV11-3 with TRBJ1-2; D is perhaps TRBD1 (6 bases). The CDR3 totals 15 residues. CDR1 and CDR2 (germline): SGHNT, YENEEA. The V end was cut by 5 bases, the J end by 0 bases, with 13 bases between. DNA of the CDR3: TGTGCCAGCAGCCCAGGGGCAGCCGCTAACTATGGCTACACCTTC. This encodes CASSPGAAANYGYTF.

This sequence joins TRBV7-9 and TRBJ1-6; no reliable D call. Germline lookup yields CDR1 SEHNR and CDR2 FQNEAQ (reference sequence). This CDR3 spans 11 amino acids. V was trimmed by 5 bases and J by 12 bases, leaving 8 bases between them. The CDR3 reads CASSPLRPLHF. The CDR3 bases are TGTGCCAGCAGCCCCCTTCGACCCCTCCACTTT.

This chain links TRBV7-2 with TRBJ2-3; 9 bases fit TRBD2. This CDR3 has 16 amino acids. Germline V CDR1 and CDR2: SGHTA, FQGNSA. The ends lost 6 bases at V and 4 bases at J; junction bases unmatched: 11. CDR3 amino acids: CASSPSGGRGADTQYF. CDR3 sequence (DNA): TGTGCCAGCAGTCCCTCCGGCGGGAGGGGGGCAGATACGCAGTATTTT.

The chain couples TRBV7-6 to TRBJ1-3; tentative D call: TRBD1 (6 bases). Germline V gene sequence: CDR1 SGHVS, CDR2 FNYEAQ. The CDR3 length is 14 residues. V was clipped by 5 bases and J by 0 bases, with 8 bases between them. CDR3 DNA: TGTGCCAGCAGCCGGACAGTCTCTGGAAACACCATATATTTT. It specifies CASSRTVSGNTIYF.

CDR3 region: CASSLDGTSGRSEQFF. The CDR3, as DNA: TGTGCCAGCAGCTTGGACGGGACTAGCGGGAGGTCTGAGCAGTTCTTC. This rearrangement joins TRBV14 to TRBJ2-1, with TRBD2 identical over 15 bases. Trimming at V came to 5 bases and at J to 9 bases, leaving 8 bases not matched to a gene. The CDR3 extends over 16 amino acids. The germline gives CDR1 SGHDN, CDR2 FVKESK.

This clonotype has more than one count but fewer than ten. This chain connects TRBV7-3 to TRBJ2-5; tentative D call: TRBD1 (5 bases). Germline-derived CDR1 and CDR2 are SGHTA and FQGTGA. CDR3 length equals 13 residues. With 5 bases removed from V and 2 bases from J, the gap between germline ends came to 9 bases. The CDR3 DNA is TGTGCCAGCAGCCAGGGAATTCAAGAGACCCAGTACTTC. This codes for CASSQGIQETQYF.